This T cell receptor beta chain was recovered during a study of blood T cell repertoires in COVID-19. Study context: Samples taken during acute and convalescent COVID-19 were collected in the United States, Italy and Spain.

Per the germline V gene, CDR1 is LGHDT and CDR2 is YNNKEL (reference sequence). The CDR3 has 14 amino acids. Trimming took off 4 bases at V and 9 bases at J, with 16 bases between the two ends. In the original analysis: Scientists estimated how many nucleated cells there were by amplifying reference gene primers. Sequenced by immunoSEQ multiplex PCR; TCRdb stores in-frame clones only, minus some. The V and J calls and the clone size are those of that table, but D and trimming were determined from the DNA. The sample lists about 260,000 clones; around 88% were seen once. Participants' reported clinical history set cohort assignment.

The chain is built from TRBV3-1 (or the pseudogene TRBV3-2) and TRBJ2-4; maybe TRBD1 (6 bases). The receptor was isolated from a middle-aged woman with acute COVID-19. The sample comprised PBMCs or T cells enriched from blood (not recorded which). For the CDR3, the DNA is TGTGCCAGCAGCCTCGGCGTCCGAGGGGGCATTCAGTACTTC. Protein sequence: CASSLGVRGGIQYF.